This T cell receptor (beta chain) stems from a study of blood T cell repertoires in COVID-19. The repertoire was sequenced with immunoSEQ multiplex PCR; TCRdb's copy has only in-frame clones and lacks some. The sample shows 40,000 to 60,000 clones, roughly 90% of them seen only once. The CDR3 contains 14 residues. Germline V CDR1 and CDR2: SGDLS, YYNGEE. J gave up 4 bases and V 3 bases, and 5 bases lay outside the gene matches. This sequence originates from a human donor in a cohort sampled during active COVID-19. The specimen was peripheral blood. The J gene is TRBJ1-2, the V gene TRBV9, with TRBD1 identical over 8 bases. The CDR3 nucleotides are TGTGCCAGCAGCGGGACAGGGACTGGCTATGGCTACACCTTC. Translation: CASSGTGTGYGYTF.